This T cell receptor (beta chain) was obtained from a study of shared clonotypes between healthy human individuals. General study results and limits: Unshared clonotypes carried lower generation probabilities than those common to all four donors. Tissues were not sampled, only blood, and their repertoires likely differ.

Worth noting for this clone: The antigen remains undetermined.

Deletions cut 8 bases from V and 6 bases from J, with 13 bases between. This CDR3 region has 12 residues. Looked up from germline, CDR1 is MNHNS and CDR2 is SASEGT. Naive CD8 cells comprised CD45RO-negative, CCR7-positively selected cells, excluding terminally differentiated effector memory CD45RA+ cells. The donors, healthy adults who were HIV-negative, had experienced no recent acute infections or vaccinations. Clones were read by immunoSEQ multiplex PCR, and TCRdb kept only the in-frame ones, dropping some. The sample holds around 2,000,000 clones, just under 95% seen once. V gene TRBV6-1 combines with J gene TRBJ1-1; D ambiguous. The sequenced sample was naive CD8+ T cells sorted from blood. The origin of this receptor is a young man in good health. The CDR3 loop is CASQEDGAEAFF. In nucleotides, the CDR3 is TGTGCCAGCCAAGAGGACGGCGCTGAAGCTTTCTTT.